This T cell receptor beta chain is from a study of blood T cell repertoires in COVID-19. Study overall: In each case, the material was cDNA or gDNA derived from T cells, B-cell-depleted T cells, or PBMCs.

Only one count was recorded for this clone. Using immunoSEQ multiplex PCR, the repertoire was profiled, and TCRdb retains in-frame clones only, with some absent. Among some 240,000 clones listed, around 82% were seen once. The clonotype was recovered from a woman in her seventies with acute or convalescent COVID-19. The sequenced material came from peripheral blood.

This CDR3 is CASSDPQGGVTQQLYEQYF. CDR3 coding DNA: TGTGCCAGCAGTGACCCTCAGGGCGGGGTTACACAGCAACTCTACGAGCAGTACTTC. The genes are TRBV6-4 and TRBJ2-7; a weak D match, TRBD2 (6 bases). The CDR3 is 19 amino acids. V lost 2 bases, J lost 3 bases, and 26 bases lay in between. Per the germline V gene, CDR1 is MRHNA and CDR2 is SNTAGT.